This T cell receptor beta chain was captured by sequencing in a study of cytomegalovirus exposure and HLA in healthy donors. Study conclusions and caveats: Reportedly, HLA-A and HLA-B alleles of most subjects were accurately predicted from TCR beta. Later, an analysis showed that TCR beta chains associated with HLA were more clonally expanded than others that were equally common.

Germline lookup yields CDR1 LNHDA and CDR2 SQIVND (reference sequence). The germline V and J ends were trimmed by 3 bases and 8 bases, with 13 bases remaining between them. CDR3 length: 14 residues. The PCR contained 60 Vbeta and 13 Jbeta primers. Using immunoSEQ multiplex PCR, the repertoire was profiled, and TCRdb retains in-frame clones only, with some absent. The sample has roughly 160,000 clones; roughly 80% are singletons. Notes on this clone: Its specificity is unknown.

The study sampled nominally healthy donors, though unrecorded immune exposures were likely. The material sequenced was PBMCs. The chain combines TRBV19 with TRBJ1-4, with D uncertain. This TCR was recovered from a woman aged 25 to 39 in good health and CMV-seropositive. CDR3 in DNA: TGTGCCAGTAGTATTTACCTCTCGGGGGAAAAACTGTTTTTT. It codes for CASSIYLSGEKLFF.